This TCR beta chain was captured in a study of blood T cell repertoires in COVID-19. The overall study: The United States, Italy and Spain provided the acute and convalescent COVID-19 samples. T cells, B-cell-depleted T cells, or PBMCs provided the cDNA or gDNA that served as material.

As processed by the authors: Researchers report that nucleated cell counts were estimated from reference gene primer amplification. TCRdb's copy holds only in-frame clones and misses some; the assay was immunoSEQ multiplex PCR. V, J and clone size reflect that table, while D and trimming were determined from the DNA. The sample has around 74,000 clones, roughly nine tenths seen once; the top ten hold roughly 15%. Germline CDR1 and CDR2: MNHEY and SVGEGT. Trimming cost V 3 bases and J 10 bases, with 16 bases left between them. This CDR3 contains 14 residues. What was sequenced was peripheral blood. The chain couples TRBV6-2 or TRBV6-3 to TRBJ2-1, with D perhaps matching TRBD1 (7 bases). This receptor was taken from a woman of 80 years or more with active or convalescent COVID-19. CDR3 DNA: TGTGCCAGCAGTTATTCGAGGGGGCGGGACGAGCAGTTCTTC. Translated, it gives CASSYSRGRDEQFF.